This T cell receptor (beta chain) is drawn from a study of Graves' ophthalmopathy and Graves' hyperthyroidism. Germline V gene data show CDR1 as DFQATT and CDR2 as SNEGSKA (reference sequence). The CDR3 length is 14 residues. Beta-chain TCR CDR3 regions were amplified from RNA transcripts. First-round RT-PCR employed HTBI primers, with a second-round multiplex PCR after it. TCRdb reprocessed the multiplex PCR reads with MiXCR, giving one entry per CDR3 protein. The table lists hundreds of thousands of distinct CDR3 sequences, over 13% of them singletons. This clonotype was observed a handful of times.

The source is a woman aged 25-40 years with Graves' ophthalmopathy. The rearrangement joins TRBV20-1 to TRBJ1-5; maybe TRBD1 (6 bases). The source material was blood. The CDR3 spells CSAGGGQGNQPQHF. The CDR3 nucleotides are TGCAGCGCTGGGGGGGGGCAGGGCAATCAGCCCCAGCATTTT.